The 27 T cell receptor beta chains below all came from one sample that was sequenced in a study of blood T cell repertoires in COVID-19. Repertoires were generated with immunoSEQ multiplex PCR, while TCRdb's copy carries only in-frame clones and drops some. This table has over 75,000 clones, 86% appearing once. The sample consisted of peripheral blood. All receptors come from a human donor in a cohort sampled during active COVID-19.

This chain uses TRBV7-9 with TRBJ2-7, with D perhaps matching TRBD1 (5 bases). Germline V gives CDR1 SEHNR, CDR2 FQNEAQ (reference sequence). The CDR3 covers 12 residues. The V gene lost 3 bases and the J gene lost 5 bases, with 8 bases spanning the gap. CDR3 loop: CASSFPTDEQYF. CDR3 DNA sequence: TGTGCCAGCAGCTTCCCGACAGACGAGCAGTACTTC.

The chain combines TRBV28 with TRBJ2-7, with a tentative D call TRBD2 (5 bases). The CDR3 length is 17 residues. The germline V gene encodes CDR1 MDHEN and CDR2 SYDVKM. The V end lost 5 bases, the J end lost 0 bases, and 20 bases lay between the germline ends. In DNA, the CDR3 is TGTGCCAGCAGTCCCCGCGGGTTGGACTCCTACTCCTACGAGCAGTACTTC. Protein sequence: CASSPRGLDSYSYEQYF.

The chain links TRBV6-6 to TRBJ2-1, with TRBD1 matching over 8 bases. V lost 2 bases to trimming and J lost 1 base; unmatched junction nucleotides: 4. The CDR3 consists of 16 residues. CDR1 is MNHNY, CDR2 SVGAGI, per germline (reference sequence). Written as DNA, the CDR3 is TGTGCCAGCAGTTACGGCCAGGGGGCTTCCTACAATGAGCAGTTCTTC. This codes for CASSYGQGASYNEQFF.

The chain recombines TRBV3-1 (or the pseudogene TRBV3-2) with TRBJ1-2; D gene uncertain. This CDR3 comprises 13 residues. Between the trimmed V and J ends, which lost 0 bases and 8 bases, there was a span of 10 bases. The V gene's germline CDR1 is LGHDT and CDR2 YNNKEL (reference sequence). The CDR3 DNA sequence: TGTGCCAGCAGCCAAGATATGGCGGGGGGCTACACCTTC. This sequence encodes CASSQDMAGGYTF.

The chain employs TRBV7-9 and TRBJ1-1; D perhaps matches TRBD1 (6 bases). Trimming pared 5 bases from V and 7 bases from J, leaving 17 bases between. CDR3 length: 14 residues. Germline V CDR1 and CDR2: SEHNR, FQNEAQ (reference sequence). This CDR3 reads CASSEGTGFSEAFF. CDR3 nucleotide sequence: TGTGCCAGCAGCGAAGGAACAGGGTTTAGTGAAGCTTTCTTT.

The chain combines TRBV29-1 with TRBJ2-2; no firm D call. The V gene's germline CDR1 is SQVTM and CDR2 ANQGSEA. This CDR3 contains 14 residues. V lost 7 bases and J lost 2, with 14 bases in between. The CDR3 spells CSAEVRGNTGELFF. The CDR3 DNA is TGCAGCGCAGAGGTAAGAGGTAACACCGGGGAGCTGTTTTTT.

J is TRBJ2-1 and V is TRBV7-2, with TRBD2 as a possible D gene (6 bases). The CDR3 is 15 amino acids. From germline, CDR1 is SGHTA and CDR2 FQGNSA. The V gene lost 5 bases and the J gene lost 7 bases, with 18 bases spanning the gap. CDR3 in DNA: TGTGCCAGCAGCGCGGGAAGTTCAGGTGGTAATGAGCAGTTCTTC. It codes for CASSAGSSGGNEQFF.

In DNA, the CDR3 is TGTGCCAGCAGTTACTCGGAGGACAGTCAAGAGCAGTACTTC. Protein sequence: CASSYSEDSQEQYF. The chain recombines TRBV6-5 with TRBJ2-7, with D perhaps TRBD1 (6 bases). Germline V lookup: CDR1 MNHEY, CDR2 SVGAGI. V shed 0 bases and J shed 7 bases, with 13 bases lying between them. CDR3 length equals 14 residues.

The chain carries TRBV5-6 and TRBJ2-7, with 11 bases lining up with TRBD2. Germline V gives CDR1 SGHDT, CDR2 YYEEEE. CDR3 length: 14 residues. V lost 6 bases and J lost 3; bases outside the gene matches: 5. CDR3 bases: TGTGCCAGCACTTTCACTAGCGGGAGCTACGAGCAGTACTTC. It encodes CASTFTSGSYEQYF.

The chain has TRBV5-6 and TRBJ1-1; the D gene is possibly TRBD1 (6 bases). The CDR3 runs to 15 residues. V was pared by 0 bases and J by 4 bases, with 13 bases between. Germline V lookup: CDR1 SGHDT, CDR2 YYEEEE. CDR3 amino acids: CASSLGTGQGTEAFF. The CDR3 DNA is TGTGCCAGCAGCTTGGGTACAGGGCAAGGCACTGAAGCTTTCTTT.

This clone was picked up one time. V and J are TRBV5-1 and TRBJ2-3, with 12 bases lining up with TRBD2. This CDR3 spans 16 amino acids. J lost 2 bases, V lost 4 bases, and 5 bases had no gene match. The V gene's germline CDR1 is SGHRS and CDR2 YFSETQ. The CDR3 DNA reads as TGCGCCAGCAGCAAGACTAGCGGGAGTCCCACAGATACGCAGTATTTT. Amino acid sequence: CASSKTSGSPTDTQYF. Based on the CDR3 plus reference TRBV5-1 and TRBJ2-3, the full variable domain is KAGVTQTPRYLIKTRGQQVTLSCSPISGHRSVSWYQQTPGQGLQFLFEYFSETQRNKGNFPGRFSGRQFSNSRSEMNVSTLELGDSALYLCASSKTSGSPTDTQYFGPGTRLTVL.

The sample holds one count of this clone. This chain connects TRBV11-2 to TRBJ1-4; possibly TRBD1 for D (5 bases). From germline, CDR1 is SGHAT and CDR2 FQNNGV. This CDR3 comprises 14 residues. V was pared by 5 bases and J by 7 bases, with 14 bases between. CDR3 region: CASSRDSPSEKLFF. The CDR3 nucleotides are TGTGCCAGCAGCCGAGACAGTCCGAGTGAAAAACTGTTTTTT.

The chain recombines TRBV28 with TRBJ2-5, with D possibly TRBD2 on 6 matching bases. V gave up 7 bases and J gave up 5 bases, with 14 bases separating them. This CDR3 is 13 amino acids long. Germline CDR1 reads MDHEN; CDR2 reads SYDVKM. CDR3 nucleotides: TGTGCCAGCAACCGGGAGTCATGGGAGACCCAGTACTTC. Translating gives CASNRESWETQYF.

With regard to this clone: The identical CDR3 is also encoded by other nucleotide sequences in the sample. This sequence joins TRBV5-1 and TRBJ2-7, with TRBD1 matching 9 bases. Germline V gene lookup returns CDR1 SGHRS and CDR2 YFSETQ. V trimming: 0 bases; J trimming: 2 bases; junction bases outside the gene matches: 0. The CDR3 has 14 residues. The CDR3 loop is CASSLGQGAYEQYF. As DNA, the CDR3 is TGCGCCAGCAGCTTGGGACAGGGGGCCTACGAGCAGTACTTC.

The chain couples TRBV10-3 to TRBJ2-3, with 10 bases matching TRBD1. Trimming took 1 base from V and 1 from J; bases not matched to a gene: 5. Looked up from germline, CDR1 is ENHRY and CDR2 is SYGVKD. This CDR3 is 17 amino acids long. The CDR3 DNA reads TGTGCCATCAGTGAGTACCCCGGGACAGGGGGCACAGATACGCAGTATTTT. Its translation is CAISEYPGTGGTDTQYF.

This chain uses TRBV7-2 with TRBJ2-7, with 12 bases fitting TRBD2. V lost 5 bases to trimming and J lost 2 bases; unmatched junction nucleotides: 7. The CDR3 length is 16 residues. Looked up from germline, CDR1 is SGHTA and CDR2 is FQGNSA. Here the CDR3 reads CASSTPLAGGTYEQYF. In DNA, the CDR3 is TGTGCCAGCAGCACACCACTAGCGGGGGGCACCTACGAGCAGTACTTC. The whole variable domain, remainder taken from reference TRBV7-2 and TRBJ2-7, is GAGVSQSPSNKVTEKGKDVELRCDPISGHTALYWYRQSLGQGLEFLIYFQGNSAPDKSGLPSDRFSAERTGGSVSTLTIQRTQQEDSAVYLCASSTPLAGGTYEQYFGPGTRLTVT.

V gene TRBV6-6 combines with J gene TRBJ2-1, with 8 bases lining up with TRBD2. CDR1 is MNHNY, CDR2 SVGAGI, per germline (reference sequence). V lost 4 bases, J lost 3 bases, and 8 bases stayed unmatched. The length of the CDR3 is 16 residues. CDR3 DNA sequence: TGTGCCAGCAGTTTCCCCGGGAGCGGGAGCTACAATGAGCAGTTCTTC. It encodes CASSFPGSGSYNEQFF.

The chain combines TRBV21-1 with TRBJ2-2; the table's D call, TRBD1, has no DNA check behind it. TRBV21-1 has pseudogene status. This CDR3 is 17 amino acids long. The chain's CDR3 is CASSRNPTYTTTGELFF. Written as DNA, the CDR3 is TGTGCCAGCAGCCGTAACCCGACATACACCACCACCGGGGAGCTGTTTTTT.

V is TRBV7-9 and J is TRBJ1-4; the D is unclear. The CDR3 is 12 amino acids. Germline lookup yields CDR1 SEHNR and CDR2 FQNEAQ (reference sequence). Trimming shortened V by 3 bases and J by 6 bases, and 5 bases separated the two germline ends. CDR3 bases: TGTGCCAGCAGCTTGGCGGATGAAAAACTGTTTTTT. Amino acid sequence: CASSLADEKLFF.

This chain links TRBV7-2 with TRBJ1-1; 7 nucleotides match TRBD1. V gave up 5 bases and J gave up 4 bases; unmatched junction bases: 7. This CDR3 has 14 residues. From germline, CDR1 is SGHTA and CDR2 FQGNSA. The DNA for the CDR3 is TGTGCCAGCAGCGGTACAGGGGTGGGCACTGAAGCTTTCTTT. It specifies CASSGTGVGTEAFF.

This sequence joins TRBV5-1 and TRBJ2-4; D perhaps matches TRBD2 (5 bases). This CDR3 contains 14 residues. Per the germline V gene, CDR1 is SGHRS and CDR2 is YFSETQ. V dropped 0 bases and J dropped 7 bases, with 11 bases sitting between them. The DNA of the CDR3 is TGCGCCAGCAGCTTGGTTGGCCGGGGTAACATTCAGTACTTC. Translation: CASSLVGRGNIQYF. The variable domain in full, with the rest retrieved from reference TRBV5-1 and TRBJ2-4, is KAGVTQTPRYLIKTRGQQVTLSCSPISGHRSVSWYQQTPGQGLQFLFEYFSETQRNKGNFPGRFSGRQFSNSRSEMNVSTLELGDSALYLCASSLVGRGNIQYFGAGTRLSVL.

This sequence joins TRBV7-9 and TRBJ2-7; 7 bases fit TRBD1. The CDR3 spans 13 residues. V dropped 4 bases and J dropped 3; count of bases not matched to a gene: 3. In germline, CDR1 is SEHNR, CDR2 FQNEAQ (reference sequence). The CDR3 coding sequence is TGTGCCAGCAGCTCCGGGACAGACTACGAGCAGTACTTC. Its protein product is CASSSGTDYEQYF.

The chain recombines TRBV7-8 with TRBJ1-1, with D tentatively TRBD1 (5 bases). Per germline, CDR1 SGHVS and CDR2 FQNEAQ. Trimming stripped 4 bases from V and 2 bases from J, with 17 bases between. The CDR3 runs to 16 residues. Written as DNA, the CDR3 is TGTGCCAGCAGCTCCAGGGTTACCGTCGCAAACACTGAAGCTTTCTTT. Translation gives CASSSRVTVANTEAFF.

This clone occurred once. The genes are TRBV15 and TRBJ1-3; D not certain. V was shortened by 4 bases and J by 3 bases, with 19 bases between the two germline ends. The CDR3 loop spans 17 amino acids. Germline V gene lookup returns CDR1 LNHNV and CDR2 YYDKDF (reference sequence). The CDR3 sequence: CATSTDFQSRFGNTIYF. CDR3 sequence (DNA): TGTGCCACCAGCACAGATTTCCAATCGAGATTTGGAAACACCATATATTTT.

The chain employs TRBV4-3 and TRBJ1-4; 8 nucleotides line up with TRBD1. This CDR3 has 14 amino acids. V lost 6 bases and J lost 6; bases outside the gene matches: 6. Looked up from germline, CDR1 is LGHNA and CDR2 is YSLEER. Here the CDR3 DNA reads TGCGCCAGCAGGAGACAGGGGACGGATGAAAAACTGTTTTTT. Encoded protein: CASRRQGTDEKLFF.

CDR3 nucleotide sequence: TGTGCCAGTATTTCAGGGGCGGCTCAGGGTACTGAAGCTTTCTTT. It specifies CASISGAAQGTEAFF. The V and J genes are TRBV19 and TRBJ1-1; D perhaps matches TRBD1 (6 bases). V dropped 7 bases and J dropped 5 bases, with 20 bases sitting between them. Germline V lookup: CDR1 LNHDA, CDR2 SQIVND (reference sequence). The CDR3 contains 15 residues.

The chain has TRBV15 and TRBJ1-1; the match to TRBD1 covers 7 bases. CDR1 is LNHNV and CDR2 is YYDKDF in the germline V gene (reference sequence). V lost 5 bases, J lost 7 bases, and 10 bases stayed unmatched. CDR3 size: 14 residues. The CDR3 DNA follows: TGTGCCACCAGCTCCCGCCGAGGGGGCGGTGAAGCTTTCTTT. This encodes CATSSRRGGGEAFF.